The next 3 T cell receptor beta chains were all read from a single sample in a study of identical twins (TCRdb year 2016). Libraries were made using 5' RACE. The sequencer listed for this sample is Illumina HiSeq 2000. In TCRdb, the public reads were trimmed at Q25 with fastp and aligned with MiXCR, with productive beta chains retained. Rows are combined by CDR3 protein, so each entry shows the most common genes and DNA. The sample includes hundreds of thousands of distinct CDR3 sequences, with less than 25% observed a single time. Around 3% of the sample is taken by the ten largest. These data were likewise used in another study, on T cells expressing NK-cell markers.

The sample consisted of CD4+ T cells sorted from blood. Receptor source: a woman younger than 35 in good health.

The chain combines TRBV6-1 with TRBJ1-1; weak D call: TRBD1 (5 bases). The CDR3 is made up of 16 amino acids. The germline V gene encodes CDR1 MNHNS and CDR2 SASEGT. V was clipped by 4 bases and J by 0 bases, with 15 bases between them. CDR3 in DNA: TGTGCCAGCAGTGCTACCGGGGGACGGATGAACACTGAAGCTTTCTTT. Its translation is CASSATGGRMNTEAFF.

This clonotype showed up just a few times. The chain recombines TRBV3-1 with TRBJ2-3; TRBD2 might be the D (6 bases). Germline values: CDR1 LGHDT, CDR2 YNNKEL (reference sequence). The CDR3 consists of 16 residues. V was cut by 2 bases and J by 2 bases, with 14 bases left in between. The CDR3 sequence is CASSQRRDFYTDTQYF. CDR3 nucleotides: TGTGCCAGCAGCCAAAGACGGGACTTTTACACAGATACGCAGTATTTT.

This clonotype came up a few times. The chain is built from TRBV7-8 and TRBJ1-1, with D unclear. Germline V CDR1 and CDR2: SGHVS, FQNEAQ. This CDR3 is built from 15 residues. Trimming shortened V by 6 bases and J by 1 base, and 15 bases separated the two germline ends. CDR3 DNA: TGTGCCAGCAGAGCCACTGACACTCGGAACACTGAAGCTTTCTTT. Its protein is CASRATDTRNTEAFF.